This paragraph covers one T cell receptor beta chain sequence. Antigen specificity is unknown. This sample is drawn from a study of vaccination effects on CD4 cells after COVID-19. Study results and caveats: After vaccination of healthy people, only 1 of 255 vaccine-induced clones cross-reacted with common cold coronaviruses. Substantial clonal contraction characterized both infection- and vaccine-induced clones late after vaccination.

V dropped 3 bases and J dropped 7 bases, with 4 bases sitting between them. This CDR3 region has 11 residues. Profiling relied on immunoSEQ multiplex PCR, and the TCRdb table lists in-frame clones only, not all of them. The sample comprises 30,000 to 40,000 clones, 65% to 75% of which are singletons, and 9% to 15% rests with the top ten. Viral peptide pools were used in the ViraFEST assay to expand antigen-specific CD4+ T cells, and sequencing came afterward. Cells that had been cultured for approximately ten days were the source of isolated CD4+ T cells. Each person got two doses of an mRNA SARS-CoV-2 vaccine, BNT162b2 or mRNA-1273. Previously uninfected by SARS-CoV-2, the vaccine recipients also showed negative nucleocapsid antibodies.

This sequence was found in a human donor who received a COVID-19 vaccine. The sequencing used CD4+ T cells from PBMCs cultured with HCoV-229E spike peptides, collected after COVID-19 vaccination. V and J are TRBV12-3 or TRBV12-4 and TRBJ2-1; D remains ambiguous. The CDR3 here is CASSLANEQFF. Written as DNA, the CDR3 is TGTGCCAGCAGTTTGGCGAATGAGCAGTTCTTC.